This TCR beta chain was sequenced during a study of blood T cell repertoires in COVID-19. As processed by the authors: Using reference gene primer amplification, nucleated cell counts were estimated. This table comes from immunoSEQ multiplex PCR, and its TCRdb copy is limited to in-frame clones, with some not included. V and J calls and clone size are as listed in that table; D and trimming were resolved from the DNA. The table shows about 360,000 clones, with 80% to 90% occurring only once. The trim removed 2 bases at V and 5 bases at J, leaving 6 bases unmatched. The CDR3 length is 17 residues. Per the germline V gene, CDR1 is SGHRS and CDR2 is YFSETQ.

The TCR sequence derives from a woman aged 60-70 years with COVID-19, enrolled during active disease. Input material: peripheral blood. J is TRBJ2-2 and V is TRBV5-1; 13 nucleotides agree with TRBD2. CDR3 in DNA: TGCGCCAGCAGCTTCGGACTAGCGGGGGTCTTGACCGGGGAGCTGTTTTTT. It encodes CASSFGLAGVLTGELFF.